A selection of T cell receptor beta chains follows, all from one sample in a study. Clones were sequenced by immunoSEQ multiplex PCR, and TCRdb holds only the in-frame ones, with some missing. Of 68,000 or so clones in the sample, about 93% are singletons; the top ten hold 3.5% to 5.5%. The source material was PBMCs. These receptors came from a man aged 35-49 years with rheumatoid arthritis. Each CDR3 is given with its conserved first and last residue. A D gene is named only where the DNA matches it firmly. Clone size is not always given. Where it is, it says once, few, many or a class for expanded clones.

TRBD1	.	TRBV6-5	TRBJ1-1	15	TGTGCCAGCATCGGCCCGGGACAGGGGGCCACTGAAGCTTTCTTT	CASIGPGQGATEAFF
.	.	TRBV21-1	TRBJ2-1	13	TGTGCCAGCAGCTCTCTGGACAGGGGCGAGCAGTTCTTC	CASSSLDRGEQFF
TRBD2	.	TRBV2	TRBJ2-1	16	TGTGCCAGCAGCCAGATTCTAGCGGGGGGGTCGAATGAGCAGTTCTTC	CASSQILAGGSNEQFF
TRBD2	once	TRBV7-2	TRBJ2-1	16	TGTGCCAGCAGCCCCGGGGGGGCTCCTTACTACAATGAGCAGTTCTTC	CASSPGGAPYYNEQFF
TRBD1	.	TRBV5-1	TRBJ2-5	15	TGCGCCAGCAGCTCAAGGACAGGGTTCGGAGAGACCCAGTACTTC	CASSSRTGFGETQYF
.	.	TRBV27	TRBJ1-1	14	TGTGCCAGCAGTTTGGGGGGGGGAAACACTGAAGCTTTCTTT	CASSLGGGNTEAFF
.	once	TRBV28	TRBJ1-5	16	TGTGCCAGCAGTCCCTTCGGGTCTGGCAGCAATCAGCCCCAGCATTTT	CASSPFGSGSNQPQHF
.	.	TRBV20-1	TRBJ2-7	10	TGCAGTGCTGGTTTTTATGAGCAGTACTTC	CSAGFYEQYF
TRBD1	.	TRBV9	TRBJ2-7	13	TGTGCCAGCAGCTCGACAGGGGGCTACGAGCAGTACTTC	CASSSTGGYEQYF
TRBD2	.	TRBV5-4	TRBJ2-1	15	TGTGCCAGCAGCTCGACTAGCGGGAGGACGGGTGAGCAGTTCTTC	CASSSTSGRTGEQFF
.	.	TRBV18	TRBJ1-1	18	TGTGCCAGCTCACCGCTAGGACGGCCGCGCCTCGAAGACACTGAAGCTTTCTTT	CASSPLGRPRLEDTEAFF
TRBD1	once	TRBV12-3/TRBV12-4	TRBJ2-4	13	TGTGCCTCGACCTCGGACAGGGAAAACATTCAGTACTTC	CASTSDRENIQYF
.	.	TRBV6-2/TRBV6-3	TRBJ2-7	14	TGTGCCAGCAGCCGAACGGGGGTACGGGGCGAGCAGTACTTC	CASSRTGVRGEQYF
TRBD1	.	TRBV5-1	TRBJ2-1	15	TGCGCCAGCAGCCCCCTACAGGGGGCTTTTAATGAGCAGTTCTTC	CASSPLQGAFNEQFF
.	.	TRBV5-5	TRBJ1-2	12	TGTGCCAGCACCCTGGGGGTTGATGGCTACACCTTC	CASTLGVDGYTF
.	.	TRBV6-6	TRBJ1-1	11	TGTGCCAGCAGTTCGATCCCTGAAGCTTTCTTT	CASSSIPEAFF
TRBD1	.	TRBV18	TRBJ1-2	15	TGTGCCAGCTCACCATCCGGGACAGGGGGACGGGGCTACACCTTC	CASSPSGTGGRGYTF
TRBD1	.	TRBV7-2	TRBJ1-4	16	TGTGCCAGCTCGGACAGGAAGACGTCAACTAATGAAAAACTGTTTTTT	CASSDRKTSTNEKLFF
.	.	TRBV3-1/TRBV3-2	TRBJ1-5	12	TGTGCCAGCAGCCAAGGGCAGAGGCCCCAGCATTTT	CASSQGQRPQHF
.	.	TRBV19	TRBJ1-1	15	TGTGCCAGTAGTACCCCATGGACATCAAACACTGAAGCTTTCTTT	CASSTPWTSNTEAFF
TRBD1	.	TRBV18	TRBJ1-2	16	TGTGCCAGCTCACAAATGAAGACAGGGCTTAACTATGGCTACACCTTC	CASSQMKTGLNYGYTF
.	.	TRBV15	TRBJ1-2	12	TGTGCCACCAGCAGCCACCTAGAGGGCTACACCTTC	CATSSHLEGYTF
TRBD1	.	TRBV5-5	TRBJ2-7	13	TGTGCCAGCAGCTTGCGGGACAGCTACGAGCAGTACTTC	CASSLRDSYEQYF
TRBD1	.	TRBV10-3	TRBJ1-5	15	TGTGCCATCAGTGTAGACAGGGACGGGAATCAGCCCCAGCATTTT	CAISVDRDGNQPQHF
.	.	TRBV19	TRBJ1-5	13	TGTGCCAGTAGACAGGGACCGAATCAGCCCCAGCATTTT	CASRQGPNQPQHF